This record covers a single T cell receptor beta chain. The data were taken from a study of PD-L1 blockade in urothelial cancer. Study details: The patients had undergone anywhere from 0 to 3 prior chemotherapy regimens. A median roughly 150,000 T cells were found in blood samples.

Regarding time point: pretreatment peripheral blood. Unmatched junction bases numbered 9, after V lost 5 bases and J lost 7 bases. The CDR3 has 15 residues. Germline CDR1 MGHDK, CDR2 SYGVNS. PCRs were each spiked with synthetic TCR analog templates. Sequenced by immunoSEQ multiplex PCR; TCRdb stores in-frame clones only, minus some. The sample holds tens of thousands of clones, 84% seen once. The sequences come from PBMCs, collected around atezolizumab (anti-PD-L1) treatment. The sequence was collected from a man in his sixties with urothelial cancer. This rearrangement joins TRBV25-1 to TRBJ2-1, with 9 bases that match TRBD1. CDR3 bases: TGTGCCAGCAGTAAAACGGGGACAGGGCGAAATGAGCAGTTCTTC. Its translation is CASSKTGTGRNEQFF. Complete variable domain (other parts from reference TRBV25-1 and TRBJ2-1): EADIYQTPRYLVIGTGKKITLECSQTMGHDKMYWYQQDPGMELHLIHYSYGVNSTEKGDLSSESTVSRIRTEHFPLTLESARPSHTSQYLCASSKTGTGRNEQFFGPGTRLTVL.